The 13 T cell receptor beta chains below come from one sample, sequenced in a study of blood T cells in healthy people across ages. A J-beta primer mix and a sample-barcoded 5' primer were used in a second PCR of roughly 6 to 12 cycles. TCRdb called the 5' RACE reads again in MiXCR, with one record for every CDR3 protein. The top ten clones hold under 25% of a sample with around 1,900,000 distinct CDR3 sequences, about two fifths of them seen once. The sample taken for sequencing was blood. The receptors here all came from a human donor in good health.

The chain is built from TRBV3-1 and TRBJ1-1; D unresolved. There are 15 residues in the CDR3. The germline CDR1 and CDR2 sequences are LGHDT and YNNKEL (reference sequence). The germline V and J ends were trimmed by 7 bases and 2 bases, with 17 bases remaining between them. The CDR3 loop is CASTRTSSPNTEAFF. CDR3 nucleotide sequence: TGTGCCAGCACCCGGACCTCATCTCCCAACACTGAAGCTTTCTTT.

This chain uses TRBV27 with TRBJ2-7; D not resolved. This CDR3 is built from 16 residues. The ends were cut back, 5 bases at V and 1 base at J, with 18 bases in the middle. Germline-derived CDR1 and CDR2 are MNHEY and SMNVEV (reference sequence). The CDR3 loop is CASSRSRTSLSYEQYF. CDR3 coding DNA: TGTGCCAGCAGTAGGTCCCGGACCAGCCTATCCTACGAGCAGTACTTC.

This clonotype was seen just once. V and J are TRBV7-2 and TRBJ2-7, with 8 bases fitting TRBD2. Germline CDR1 and CDR2: SGHTA and FQGNSA. The CDR3 totals 15 residues. Germline trimming cut 2 bases from V and 6 bases from J; bases unmatched to any gene: 9. The CDR3 spells CASSLTLAGGGEQYF. CDR3 nucleotides: TGTGCCAGCAGCTTAACCCTGGCGGGGGGAGGCGAGCAGTACTTC. Full variable domain (missing parts from reference TRBV7-2 and TRBJ2-7): GAGVSQSPSNKVTEKGKDVELRCDPISGHTALYWYRQSLGQGLEFLIYFQGNSAPDKSGLPSDRFSAERTGGSVSTLTIQRTQQEDSAVYLCASSLTLAGGGEQYFGPGTRLTVT.

The chain couples TRBV7-9 to TRBJ2-5; D is perhaps TRBD2 (5 bases). The CDR3 spans 16 residues. V dropped 2 bases and J dropped 5 bases, with 18 bases sitting between them. The V gene's germline CDR1 is SEHNR and CDR2 FQNEAQ (reference sequence). CDR3 sequence (DNA): TGTGCCAGCAGCTTAAACCTGGCACTCCCGGGGGAGACCCAGTACTTC. This translates into CASSLNLALPGETQYF.

This chain joins TRBV20-1 and TRBJ2-7; 7 nucleotides align to TRBD1. The trim removed 5 bases at V and 2 bases at J, leaving 12 bases unmatched. The CDR3 runs to 15 residues. Germline V lookup: CDR1 DFQATT, CDR2 SNEGSKA (reference sequence). For the CDR3, the DNA is TGCAGTGCTCGGACCCTGGGACAGAGGACCTACGAGCAGTACTTC. It specifies CSARTLGQRTYEQYF.

The chain is built from TRBV6-2 or TRBV6-3 and TRBJ2-5, with D perhaps being TRBD1 or TRBD2 (5 bases each). This CDR3 comprises 14 residues. Trimming took off 11 bases at V and 7 bases at J, with 23 bases between the two ends. Germline loops: CDR1 MNHEY, CDR2 SVGEGT. The CDR3 spells CAHKALGTTGTQYF. In DNA form, the CDR3 reads TGTGCCCACAAGGCCCTAGGGACCACCGGGACCCAGTACTTC.

This clonotype was detected only a few times. This chain links TRBV7-2 with TRBJ2-5; D not resolved. V was cut by 0 bases and J by 4 bases, with 12 bases left in between. This CDR3 spans 15 amino acids. Germline V gene data show CDR1 as SGHTA and CDR2 as FQGNSA. Here the CDR3 DNA reads TGTGCCAGCAGCTTAGCGGGCAGAGCCCGAGAGACCCAGTACTTC. Translation gives CASSLAGRARETQYF.

Regarding this clonotype: One end of the junction is discordant with germline, which a read error may explain. The genes are TRBV27 and TRBJ2-7, with TRBD2 as a possible D gene (7 bases). Germline V gives CDR1 MNHEY, CDR2 SMNVEV (reference sequence). CDR3 length: 15 amino acids. The CDR3 reads CASNLSGGGIYEQYF. CDR3 nucleotides: TGTGCCAGCAATTTATCAGGCGGGGGCATCTACGAGCAGTACTTC.

The chain links TRBV13 to TRBJ2-2; TRBD2 agrees at 9 bases. With 3 bases clipped from V and 4 bases from J, the junction kept 15 bases outside the gene matches. Germline CDR1 and CDR2: PRHDT and FYEKMQ (reference sequence). The CDR3 totals 19 residues. For the CDR3, the DNA is TGTGCCAGCAGCTTCCCCGCGGGGGGGGTGCCCCGTGGCACCGGGGAGCTGTTTTTT. Encoded protein: CASSFPAGGVPRGTGELFF.

A few counts support this clonotype. The chain combines TRBV20-1 with TRBJ1-2; 9 bases agree with TRBD1. The CDR3 is 15 amino acids. J gave up 4 bases and V 4 bases, and 10 bases lay outside the gene matches. The germline CDR1 and CDR2 sequences are DFQATT and SNEGSKA (reference sequence). CDR3 nucleotides: TGCAGTGCTACTTCCCGGGACAGGGCTGGCTATGGCTACACCTTC. It yields the protein CSATSRDRAGYGYTF.

The chain couples TRBV24-1 to TRBJ2-5; the D gene is possibly TRBD1 (6 bases). The V end lost 4 bases, the J end lost 5 bases, and 16 bases lay between the germline ends. CDR3 size: 15 residues. Germline CDR1 is KGHDR and CDR2 is SFDVKD. The CDR3 is CATSDLGGLGETQYF. For the CDR3, the DNA is TGTGCCACCAGTGACCTAGGGGGTCTCGGCGAGACCCAGTACTTC.

The chain has TRBV4-3 and TRBJ2-1; 9 bases are shared with TRBD1. This CDR3 region has 17 residues. Germline CDR1 is LGHNA and CDR2 is YSLEER. The ends lost 7 bases at V and 5 bases at J; junction bases unmatched: 15. CDR3 residues: CASTLRPGQGIDNEQFF. The DNA of the CDR3 is TGCGCCAGCACCTTGAGACCGGGACAGGGTATTGACAATGAGCAGTTCTTC.

J is TRBJ2-5 and V is TRBV20-1; TRBD2 might be the D (5 bases). Germline V CDR1 and CDR2: DFQATT, SNEGSKA (reference sequence). The CDR3 spans 13 residues. V lost 3 bases and J lost 0, with 8 bases in between. CDR3 coding DNA: TGCAGTGCTAGCGGGGTGAACCAAGAGACCCAGTACTTC. The encoded protein is CSASGVNQETQYF.